Below, one TCR beta chain is given with its context. This clonotype was seen a handful of times. Its binding antigen is unknown. No base qualities exist here, and no much larger clone lies one base off it. Systemically healthy Caucasian individuals from Russia, roughly 40 in total and aged roughly 6 to 100 years, were included as donors. Ten milliliters of peripheral blood were drawn from each donor into EDTA-treated Vacutainer tubes. Ficoll-Paque density-gradient centrifugation was used to isolate PBMCs, with at least 6.5 million per sample. Total RNA was extracted from PBMCs with Trizol reagent, with at least 5 micrograms obtained per sample. Naive CD45RAhigh/CD27high T cell percentages were measured by flow cytometry on a PBMC aliquot from every donor. This sample is part of a study of blood T cells in healthy people across ages (dated by TCRdb to about 2015). At the level of the whole study: In model experiments, roughly one uniquely barcoded TCR beta cDNA molecule per two T cells was captured by template switching. For two donors (one aged 18 to 30 and one aged 80 or older), the study analyzed two additional independent replicas of 1 million unique cDNA reads from the same blood draw. Donors of different ages were randomly distributed across sequencing lanes to avoid experimental bias. Donors were grouped into four age groups: young (average 16 years), middle-aged (about 38), aged (around 60) and long-lived (approximately 75). The study measured age-related changes in TCR beta repertoire diversity using deep sequencing normalized with unique cDNA molecular identifiers.

Trimming at the junction amounts to 4 bases on V and 2 bases on J, and the germline ends lie 15 bases apart. CDR1 LGHDT and CDR2 YNNKEL are derived from the germline V gene (reference sequence). The CDR3 has 16 amino acids, counting the end cysteine and phenylalanine. Just the 48-base CDR3 DNA is kept, in frame starting at base 1. Libraries were constructed by 5' RACE. For sequencing, an Illumina HiSeq 2500 was employed. A second PCR of roughly 7 to 11 cycles was performed with a sample-barcoded 5' primer and a J-beta primer mix. A unique molecular identifier was introduced onto each TCR beta cDNA molecule by a template-switch 5' adaptor carrying 12 random nucleotides. Each sample yielded at least 2.5 million CDR3-containing paired-end reads. All of the RNA was converted into first-strand cDNA using the Mint cDNA synthesis kit, with a TRBC-specific oligonucleotide serving as the primer. Following uracil-DNA glycosylase treatment, all cDNA underwent a first 18-cycle PCR with the universal primers M1SS and BC2_uni_R. The original methods were these. For normalization, 1 million high-quality reads were randomly selected from each sample, with every read carrying a distinct molecular identifier. Instead of being binned into consensus sequences, reads with shared molecular identifiers were discarded. MiTCR, run with a Q25 quality threshold and the strictest error-elimination algorithm, handled CDR3 identification, clonotype clustering and error correction. A nonparametric unseen species model using Euler transformation provided a lower-bound estimate of total TCR beta diversity. Using fastp at Q25 and MiXCR, TCRdb reprocessed the public reads and kept productive beta chains. Rows merge per CDR3 protein into single entries with the most common DNA and genes. TCRdb, not the original authors, processed these V and J calls. Here the sample has about 280,000 distinct CDR3 sequences; 25% to 30% occur a single time. Together, the top ten hold approximately 30% of the sample.

The research as a whole found: Conclusive comparison of naive and antigen-experienced compartments was prevented by the profiling of bulk unsorted PBMCs. Observed TCR beta diversity per million T cells fell roughly linearly with age, and a significant reduction was already apparent by age around 36. Compared with the aged group, more naive CD4+ T cells, fewer expanded clones and increased TCR diversity were shown by the long-lived group, suggesting age selection. Observed TCR beta diversity correlated strongly with the percentage of naive T cells measured by flow cytometry. Estimates of total diversity based on one million sequenced T cells were regarded as lower bounds and as underestimates. Because donor CMV infection status was unknown, age-related changes in expanded clonotypes were potentially confounded.

The chain is encoded by TRBV3-1 joined to TRBJ2-4, and possibly TRBD1, on 5 matching bases. This clonotype was obtained from a woman between 70 and 85 years old in good health. The specimen sequenced was blood. The nucleotide sequence reads as follows: TGTGCCAGCAGCCCACCCTTCGCAGGGTCCAAAAACATTCAGTACTTC. This translates into CASSPPFAGSKNIQYF.